The 32 T cell receptor beta chains below were found in one sample sequenced in a study of TET2 disruption in CD19-targeted CAR T cells. Libraries were prepared by immunoSEQ multiplex PCR; TCRdb keeps only in-frame clonotypes and omits some of them. This table lists tens of thousands of clones. Their antigens remain unidentified. The treatment here: autologous CTL019 cells: CD19 CAR with 4-1BB and CD3 zeta domains. The sequenced sample was CD8- CAR+ T cells sorted from cultured blood T cells, obtained for CD19 CAR T cell therapy. Subset given: CD8-negative CAR-positive T cells from the infusion product. The receptors shown here come from an older man with chronic lymphocytic leukemia.

By frequency, this clone is medium-sized (0.01 to 0.1%). The read ends 3 residues early relative to the CDR3; the germline J gene fills the gap. The rearrangement links TRBV10-3 to TRBJ2-5; tentatively, D is TRBD1 (5 bases). Germline V gene lookup returns CDR1 ENHRY and CDR2 SYGVKD. The CDR3 totals 12 residues. V shed 6 bases and J shed 4 bases, with 9 bases lying between them. CDR3: CAIRQGSETQYF. The sequenced part of the CDR3 DNA is TGTGCCATCAGGCAGGGTTCAGAGACC.

About this clone: From the germline J gene comes the end of the CDR3, since the read stops 3 residues before it. V usage is TRBV6-2 or TRBV6-3 and J usage is TRBJ2-1; 11 bases fit TRBD2. This CDR3 is built from 16 residues. The germline V gene encodes CDR1 MNHEY and CDR2 SVGEGT. Trimming removed 4 bases from V and 2 bases from J; junction bases left unmatched: 4. This CDR3 is CASSFGTSGTYNEQFF. CDR3 bases read: TGTGCCAGCAGTTTCGGGACTAGCGGTACCTACAATGAG.

Concerning this clone: Read coverage stops 3 residues before the CDR3 terminus; the germline J gene supplies the remainder. The V and J genes are TRBV29-1 and TRBJ1-1, with D perhaps TRBD1 (6 bases). Trimming removed 7 bases from V and 7 bases from J, with 16 bases in between. The CDR3 loop spans 12 amino acids. Germline CDR1 is SQVTM and CDR2 is ANQGSEA. The DNA read from the CDR3 is TGCAGCGCCTCCCAGGGGAACCGTGAA. This codes for CSASQGNRE. The complete CDR3 sequence is CSASQGNREAFF.

Regarding this clone: The CDR3 goes on 3 residues after the read ends, and that part is filled in from the germline J gene. V usage is TRBV2 and J usage is TRBJ1-2; the D gene is possibly TRBD1 (5 bases). Germline CDR1 reads SNHLY; CDR2 reads FYNNEI. This CDR3 region has 17 residues. The DNA read from the CDR3 is TGTGCCAGCAGTGAATCCCACGGGACTAGCGGCTACAATGAC. This codes for CASSESHGTSGYND. The full CDR3 sequence reads CASSESHGTSGYNDYTF.

Points on this clone: Read data end 3 residues before the CDR3 end; the end is taken from the germline J gene. The chain is built from TRBV6-1 and TRBJ2-2; a possible D gene is TRBD1 (5 bases). The CDR3 covers 14 residues. Germline V gene lookup returns CDR1 MNHNS and CDR2 SASEGT. Trimming cost V 1 base and J 5 bases, with 8 bases left between them. The DNA read from the CDR3 is TGTGCCAGCAGTGAAGGCAGGGTAACCGGGGAG. Translated: CASSEGRVTGE. The entire CDR3 is CASSEGRVTGELFF.

Concerning this clone: The CDR3 goes on 3 residues after the read ends, and that part is filled in from the germline J gene. The rearrangement joins TRBV5-1 to TRBJ2-7, with TRBD1 matching 7 bases. The CDR3 has 14 amino acids. The V and J ends lost 7 bases and 5 bases, in that order; junction bases with no gene match: 12. The V gene's germline CDR1 is SGHRS and CDR2 YFSETQ. Partial CDR3 DNA: TGCGCCAGCCTCCCGACAGGGTCCGAGGACGAG. This translates into CASLPTGSEDE. The whole CDR3 sequence reads CASLPTGSEDEQYF.

Measured by frequency, this clone is medium-sized. The read ends 3 residues shy of where the CDR3 ends; the end is completed using the germline J gene. The chain employs TRBV7-3 and TRBJ2-3; D remains unclear. The CDR3 is 14 residues long. Germline-derived CDR1 and CDR2 are SGHTA and FQGTGA. The V end was cut by 2 bases, the J end by 1 base, with 7 bases between. The CDR3 here is CASSLAERTDTQYF. CDR3 DNA (partial): TGTGCCAGCAGCTTAGCGGAGCGCACAGATACG.

On this clone itself: The read terminates 3 residues ahead of where the CDR3 ends, so the germline J gene completes it. V is TRBV5-6 and J is TRBJ1-1; weak D call: TRBD1 (5 bases). Germline V CDR1 and CDR2: SGHDT, YYEEEE. V lost 1 base and J 4 bases, leaving 14 bases between the germline ends. The CDR3 loop spans 15 amino acids. This CDR3 is CASSLQWLGGTEAFF. Incomplete CDR3 DNA: TGTGCCAGCAGCTTGCAGTGGTTGGGGGGCACTGAA.

This CDR3 reads CASSPGSETNYGYTF. The CDR3 bases that were read are TGTGCCAGCTCACCTGGTTCAGAAACTAACTATGGC. The genes are TRBV18 and TRBJ1-2, with D hard to call. The CDR3 goes on 3 residues after the read ends, and that part is filled in from the germline J gene. The CDR3 runs to 15 residues. Germline V lookup: CDR1 KGHSH, CDR2 LQKENI. With 3 bases removed from V and 0 bases from J, the gap between germline ends came to 11 bases. The full variable domain, with the rest looked up from reference TRBV18 and TRBJ1-2, is NAGVMQNPRHLVRRRGQEARLRCSPMKGHSHVYWYRQLPEEGLKFMVYLQKENIIDESGMPKERFSAEFPKEGPSILRIQQVVRGDSAAYFCASSPGSETNYGYTFGSGTRLTVV.

This clone shows up as medium-sized (0.01 to 0.1%) by frequency. The read finishes 3 residues shy of the CDR3 end, and the germline J gene is used to complete it. The J gene is TRBJ2-3, the V gene TRBV20-1; 7 positions agree with TRBD1. CDR3 length: 16 amino acids. V lost 1 base to trimming and J lost 0 bases; unmatched junction nucleotides: 7. The germline V gene encodes CDR1 DFQATT and CDR2 SNEGSKA (reference sequence). CDR3 loop: CSARGSYRGSTDTQYF. The part of the CDR3 DNA that was read is TGCAGTGCTAGAGGATCATACAGGGGAAGCACAGATACG.

Comment on this clone: The CDR3 end lies 3 residues beyond the end of the read and is filled in from the germline J gene. The chain joins TRBV2 to TRBJ2-4, with D maybe TRBD1 (6 bases). Germline V gene data show CDR1 as SNHLY and CDR2 as FYNNEI. The CDR3 contains 14 residues. The DNA read from the CDR3 is TGTGCCAGCAGTCACGGACAGCCCCAAGAGACT. Translated: CASSHGQPQET. The entire CDR3 reads CASSHGQPQETQYF.

Regarding this clone: The CDR3 is cut off 3 residues early in the read; its end comes from the germline J gene. The chain recombines TRBV5-5 with TRBJ2-1, with D possibly matching TRBD1 (5 bases). CDR3 length: 14 residues. V was cut by 3 bases and J by 9 bases, with 16 bases left in between. CDR1 and CDR2 (germline): SGHKS, YYEKEE (reference sequence). Partial CDR3 DNA: TGTGCCAGCAGCTGGGGCCAAATAGCTGGTGAG. This translates into CASSWGQIAGE. In full, the CDR3 is CASSWGQIAGEQFF.

Remarks on this clone: The read gets to within 3 residues of the CDR3 end, and the germline J gene fills in the rest. The rearrangement uses TRBV2 and TRBJ2-4; TRBD1 matches at 9 bases. The germline gives CDR1 SNHLY, CDR2 FYNNEI. The CDR3 has 14 residues. The CDR3: CASSEGTGSQAQYF. The sequenced CDR3 bases are TGTGCCAGCAGTGAGGGGACAGGGAGTCAGGCT. Using reference TRBV2 and TRBJ2-4 for the parts outside the CDR3, the full variable domain is EPEVTQTPSHQVTQMGQEVILRCVPISNHLYFYWYRQILGQKVEFLVSFYNNEISEKSEIFDDQFSVERPDGSNFTLKIRSTKLEDSAMYFCASSEGTGSQAQYFGAGTRLSVL.

In regard to this clone: The read comes to an end 3 residues before the CDR3 does, leaving the germline J gene to fill in the end. The rearrangement joins TRBV20-1 to TRBJ2-1; TRBD1 agrees at 10 bases. CDR3 size: 17 residues. In germline, CDR1 is DFQATT, CDR2 SNEGSKA (reference sequence). J was trimmed by 7 bases and V by 5 bases; bases with no gene match: 17. The CDR3: CSAPLKLRDRGGNEQFF. The covered CDR3 bases are TGCAGTGCTCCCCTAAAACTCCGGGACAGGGGTGGGAATGAG.

As regards this clone: The read ends 3 residues shy of where the CDR3 ends; the end is completed using the germline J gene. The chain combines TRBV11-3 with TRBJ2-5, with TRBD2 matching 10 bases. The CDR3 totals 15 residues. The germline CDR1 and CDR2 sequences are SGHNT and YENEEA. Trimming at V came to 5 bases and at J to 6 bases, leaving 9 bases not matched to a gene. Partial CDR3 DNA: TGTGCCAGCAGCGGAGTGGCTAGCGGGGGCAAGACC. This codes for CASSGVASGGKT. The whole CDR3 protein is CASSGVASGGKTQYF.

Concerning this clone itself: The CDR3 is cut off 3 residues early in the read; its end comes from the germline J gene. The chain couples TRBV2 to TRBJ1-5, with D possibly matching TRBD1 (6 bases). The CDR3 has 15 amino acids. V lost 6 bases, J lost 8 bases, and 20 bases lay in between. Germline V gives CDR1 SNHLY, CDR2 FYNNEI. Partial CDR3 DNA: TGTGCCAGCAGCGCCGGAGGGGGGGCAAGTGAGCCC. Translating gives CASSAGGGASEP. The whole CDR3 sequence reads CASSAGGGASEPQHF.

A note on this clone: The missing CDR3 end, 3 residues past where the read stops, is filled in from the germline J gene. The rearrangement uses TRBV7-9 and TRBJ2-1, with 11 bases matching TRBD2. The CDR3 has 15 amino acids. CDR1 and CDR2 (germline): SEHNR, FQNEAQ (reference sequence). Germline trimming cut 3 bases from V and 6 bases from J; bases unmatched to any gene: 4. CDR3 residues: CASSLGTSGANEQFF. Incomplete CDR3 DNA: TGTGCCAGCAGCTTGGGGACTAGCGGAGCCAATGAG.

About this clone: The read ends 3 residues early relative to the CDR3; the germline J gene fills the gap. V gene TRBV5-6 combines with J gene TRBJ2-7; 8 bases map to TRBD1. The CDR3 contains 14 residues. J gave up 4 bases and V 0 bases, and 3 bases lay outside the gene matches. CDR1 is SGHDT and CDR2 is YYEEEE in the germline V gene. The CDR3 region is CASSLAQGAYEQYF. The CDR3 bases that were read are TGTGCCAGCAGCTTGGCCCAGGGGGCGTACGAG.

Comment on this clone: The missing CDR3 end, 3 residues past where the read stops, is filled in from the germline J gene. The rearrangement links TRBV18 to TRBJ2-7; no clear D gene. Germline CDR1 KGHSH, CDR2 LQKENI. Between the trimmed V and J ends, which lost 6 bases and 3 bases, there was a span of 9 bases. CDR3 length equals 12 residues. The CDR3 loop reads CASSSRLYEQYF. The CDR3 DNA, read in part, is TGTGCCAGCTCTTCAAGACTCTACGAG.

Remarks on this clone: The sequence runs out 3 residues before the end of the CDR3; the remainder is reconstructed from the germline J gene. The chain joins TRBV19 to TRBJ2-2; 8 bases align to TRBD2. CDR1 and CDR2 from the germline V gene are LNHDA and SQIVND (reference sequence). Trimming took 5 bases from V and 6 from J; bases not matched to a gene: 8. The CDR3 totals 15 residues. The CDR3 bases that were read are TGTGCCAGTAGTCCGGCGGCGGGGGGCCCCGGGGAG. This gives the protein CASSPAAGGPGE. The CDR3 as a whole reads CASSPAAGGPGELFF.

Notes on this clone: The DNA ends 3 residues before the CDR3 does, and the rest of the CDR3 is filled in from the germline J gene. This chain links TRBV30 with TRBJ1-2, with D possibly TRBD1 on 6 matching bases. Germline-derived CDR1 and CDR2 are GTSNPN and SVGIG (reference sequence). The CDR3 spans 13 residues. CDR3 bases read: TGTGCCTGGAGCCTAAGGGAGGGGGATACC. The encoded protein is CAWSLREGDT. The full CDR3 is CAWSLREGDTYTF.

Worth noting for this clone: The sequenced fragment ends 3 residues before the CDR3 boundary, so the rest is inferred from the germline J gene. The V gene is TRBV2, the J gene TRBJ2-5, with D perhaps matching TRBD1 (6 bases). Germline V lookup: CDR1 SNHLY, CDR2 FYNNEI. Trimming left V 8 bases short and J 6 bases short, with 13 bases between. The CDR3 has 12 amino acids. The CDR3 spells CASLPGGKTQYF. The DNA read from the CDR3 is TGTGCCAGCCTCCCTGGGGGCAAGACC.

A note on this clone: The read is 3 residues too short to cover the CDR3 end, so that end is filled in from the germline J gene. The chain carries TRBV2 and TRBJ1-2; TRBD1 aligns across 8 bases. The germline CDR1 and CDR2 sequences are SNHLY and FYNNEI. The CDR3 length is 15 residues. The CDR3 DNA, read in part, is TGTGCCAGCAGTGAAGCGCTTCCAGGGGGCAGGGAC. This codes for CASSEALPGGRD. The complete CDR3 sequence is CASSEALPGGRDYTF.

Points on this clone: With the read ending 3 residues before the CDR3 end, the germline J gene is used to fill in that end. The rearrangement links TRBV20-1 to TRBJ2-7, with D maybe TRBD2 (5 bases). CDR1 is DFQATT, CDR2 SNEGSKA, per germline (reference sequence). The CDR3 is 15 amino acids. V was trimmed by 0 bases and J by 2 bases, leaving 14 bases between them. The CDR3 spells CSARDGSDGAYEQYF. CDR3 DNA (partial): TGCAGTGCTAGAGATGGGAGCGACGGGGCCTACGAG.

About this clone itself: The CDR3 end falls 3 residues outside the read, so it is completed with the germline J gene. The J gene is TRBJ1-2, the V gene TRBV19; D is possibly TRBD1 (5 bases). The CDR3 spans 16 residues. Germline CDR1 reads LNHDA; CDR2 reads SQIVND (reference sequence). CDR3: CASSIDKAGTYNDYTF. The sequenced part of the CDR3 DNA is TGTGCCAGTAGTATAGATAAGGCGGGGACCTACAATGAC. The full variable domain, rest sourced from reference TRBV19 and TRBJ1-2, is DGGITQSPKYLFRKEGQNVTLSCEQNLNHDAMYWYRQDPGQGLRLIYYSQIVNDFQKGDIAEGYSVSREKKESFPLTVTSAQKNPTAFYLCASSIDKAGTYNDYTFGSGTRLTVV.

Details on this clone: The read ends 3 residues shy of where the CDR3 ends; the end is completed using the germline J gene. The chain uses TRBV18 and TRBJ2-1, with 11 bases aligning to TRBD2. The CDR3 has 17 residues. Germline CDR1 is KGHSH and CDR2 is LQKENI. V was clipped by 0 bases and J by 8 bases; unmatched bases: 9. CDR3 DNA (partial): TGTGCCAGCTCACCACCGTTGCTAGCGGGGGGTCAGGATGAG. It specifies CASSPPLLAGGQDE. From start to end, the CDR3 is CASSPPLLAGGQDEQFF. Supplemented by reference TRBV18 and TRBJ2-1, the full variable domain reads NAGVMQNPRHLVRRRGQEARLRCSPMKGHSHVYWYRQLPEEGLKFMVYLQKENIIDESGMPKERFSAEFPKEGPSILRIQQVVRGDSAAYFCASSPPLLAGGQDEQFFGPGTRLTVL.

In the case of this clone: Coverage ceases 3 residues before the CDR3 finishes, and the germline J gene fills in the end. The chain carries TRBV5-1 and TRBJ2-5; D ambiguous. The germline gives CDR1 SGHRS, CDR2 YFSETQ. The CDR3 consists of 13 residues. V shed 4 bases and J shed 5 bases, with 12 bases lying between them. The CDR3 loop reads CASSPGPSETQYF. The CDR3 DNA, read in part, is TGCGCCAGCAGCCCTGGCCCCTCGGAGACC.

This clone registers medium-sized by frequency. The CDR3 region is CAISERESGNQPQHF. The sequenced part of the CDR3 DNA is TGTGCCATCAGTGAGAGAGAGTCGGGCAATCAGCCC. V is TRBV10-3 and J is TRBJ1-5; D gene ambiguous. The CDR3 is cut off 3 residues early in the read; its end comes from the germline J gene. Trimming stripped 2 bases from V and 2 bases from J, with 10 bases between. This CDR3 contains 15 residues. From germline, CDR1 is ENHRY and CDR2 SYGVKD.

A word on this clone: The read gets to within 3 residues of the CDR3 end, and the germline J gene fills in the rest. The rearrangement links TRBV5-1 to TRBJ2-7, with 11 nucleotides matching TRBD2. J gave up 0 bases and V 2 bases, and 10 bases lay outside the gene matches. The CDR3 covers 18 residues. CDR1 and CDR2 from the germline V gene are SGHRS and YFSETQ. Incomplete CDR3 DNA: TGCGCCAGCAGCTTTTCGGCTAGCGGGGGGCTCCTCTCCTACGAG. Translation: CASSFSASGGLLSYE. The CDR3 reads in full as CASSFSASGGLLSYEQYF.

For this clone: Read sequence stops 3 residues before the CDR3 end, and the germline J gene provides the missing end. The chain employs TRBV5-1 and TRBJ2-7, with a weak D call TRBD1 (6 bases). Trimming shortened V by 10 bases and J by 5 bases, and 22 bases separated the two germline ends. Germline V CDR1 and CDR2: SGHRS, YFSETQ. The CDR3 sequence is 14 residues long. The CDR3 bases that were read are TGCGCCCCGGACCAGGGACACCGTCGGGACGAG. This translates into CAPDQGHRRDE. The CDR3 reads in full as CAPDQGHRRDEQYF.

On this clone: The CDR3 end lies 3 residues beyond the end of the read and is filled in from the germline J gene. The V and J genes are TRBV18 and TRBJ2-4, with 7 positions matching TRBD1. Germline CDR1 reads KGHSH; CDR2 reads LQKENI. This CDR3 has 13 residues. The CDR3 bases that were read are TGTGCCAGCTCACTGGACAGGAGAGATGGT. Encoded protein: CASSLDRRDG. The complete CDR3 protein is CASSLDRRDGQYF.

About this clone: The CDR3 end lies 3 residues beyond the end of the read and is filled in from the germline J gene. The J gene is TRBJ2-5, the V gene TRBV6-2 or TRBV6-3; TRBD2 might be the D (6 bases). The V end lost 3 bases, the J end lost 3 bases, and 14 bases lay between the germline ends. The CDR3 totals 15 residues. CDR1 MNHEY and CDR2 SVGEGT come from the germline V gene. The CDR3 bases that were read are TGTGCCAGCAGTTATGGTGGGACTGGAAAAGAGACC. This codes for CASSYGGTGKET. In full, the CDR3 reads CASSYGGTGKETQYF.